The 9 T cell receptor beta chains listed next were all sequenced from one sample in a study of blood T cell repertoires in COVID-19 (dated by TCRdb to between 2020 and 2021). Library generation was performed with the immunoSEQ multiplex PCR assay. Entries here come from immuneACCESS through TCRdb and include only in-frame sequences with V and J called. Some clones fail to appear in such tables; in the studies checked, an unresolved V gene covers under half of the shortfall, and the cause of the remainder is unknown. This sample lists some 500,000 clones; roughly 91% were detected once. Of the sample, roughly 8% falls within the top ten clones. Sequencing was performed on peripheral blood. Source of these receptors: a woman in her forties or fifties with COVID-19, enrolled during active disease.

The chain is built from TRBV19 and TRBJ2-2; TRBD1 aligns across 8 bases. CDR1 LNHDA and CDR2 SQIVND come from the germline V gene (reference sequence). Trimming removed 4 bases from V and 6 bases from J; junction bases left unmatched: 7. CDR3 length: 15 residues. The CDR3 loop reads CASSTQGAWAGELFF. For the CDR3, the DNA is TGTGCCAGTAGTACGCAGGGGGCTTGGGCCGGGGAGCTGTTTTTT.

The CDR3 is CASSSGTSGAYEQYF. As DNA, the CDR3 is TGTGCCAGCAGCTCAGGGACTAGCGGGGCCTACGAGCAGTACTTC. The chain joins TRBV9 to TRBJ2-7; the match to TRBD2 covers 13 bases. Germline CDR1 and CDR2: SGDLS and YYNGEE. This CDR3 region has 15 residues. V lost 4 bases to trimming and J lost 2 bases; unmatched junction nucleotides: 3.

V is TRBV6-5 and J is TRBJ1-5, with D possibly TRBD1 on 6 matching bases. V gave up 5 bases and J gave up 1 base, with 9 bases separating them. The V gene's germline CDR1 is MNHEY and CDR2 SVGAGI. CDR3 length equals 14 residues. The CDR3 spells CASSRGGSNQPQHF. CDR3 sequence (DNA): TGTGCCAGCAGTAGGGGGGGCAGCAATCAGCCCCAGCATTTT.

The chain is built from TRBV5-6 and TRBJ2-2; TRBD1 agrees at 8 bases. The CDR3 has 15 residues. Germline-derived CDR1 and CDR2 are SGHDT and YYEEEE. Unmatched junction bases numbered 5, after V lost 0 bases and J lost 7 bases. The CDR3 here is CASSLVGTGDGELFF. In DNA, the CDR3 is TGTGCCAGCAGCTTGGTAGGGACAGGTGACGGGGAGCTGTTTTTT.

The gene calls are TRBV9 and TRBJ2-2, with 9 bases aligning to TRBD2. The germline CDR1 and CDR2 sequences are SGDLS and YYNGEE. This CDR3 is 15 amino acids long. Trimming removed 4 bases from V and 6 bases from J; junction bases left unmatched: 7. The CDR3 DNA reads as TGTGCCAGCAGCACCCGGACTAGCGAGGCCGGGGAGCTGTTTTTT. Encoded protein: CASSTRTSEAGELFF.

The chain employs TRBV10-3 and TRBJ1-3, with no clear D. In germline, CDR1 is ENHRY, CDR2 SYGVKD. Trimming removed 0 bases at V and 4 bases at J, with 4 bases between. The CDR3 runs to 13 residues. The CDR3 loop reads CAISESRGNTIYF. In DNA form, the CDR3 reads TGTGCCATCAGTGAGTCGAGGGGAAACACCATATATTTT.

The V and J genes are TRBV10-3 and TRBJ1-3; 7 bases fit TRBD1. This CDR3 comprises 13 residues. V lost 8 bases to trimming and J lost 2 bases; unmatched junction nucleotides: 3. The germline gives CDR1 ENHRY, CDR2 SYGVKD. Written as DNA, the CDR3 is TGTGCCATCTTCACAGGGGCTGGAAACACCATATATTTT. Residues: CAIFTGAGNTIYF.

CDR3 in amino acids: CASSYSISGTEAFF. The CDR3 nucleotides are TGTGCCAGCAGTTACTCGATCAGCGGGACTGAAGCTTTCTTT. The rearrangement uses TRBV6-5 and TRBJ1-1, with unresolved D. The germline CDR1 and CDR2 sequences are MNHEY and SVGAGI. This CDR3 spans 14 amino acids. V was trimmed by 0 bases and J by 5 bases, leaving 10 bases between them.

In this sample, this clone turned up a few times. This chain links TRBV10-1 with TRBJ1-2; perhaps TRBD1 as D (5 bases). CDR3 size: 13 residues. The ends were cut back, 0 bases at V and 7 bases at J, with 9 bases in the middle. CDR1 and CDR2 (germline): WNHNN, SYGVQD (reference sequence). The CDR3 DNA reads as TGCGCCAGCAGTGAGTCCCCAGGGATTGGCTACACCTTC. Translating it yields CASSESPGIGYTF.